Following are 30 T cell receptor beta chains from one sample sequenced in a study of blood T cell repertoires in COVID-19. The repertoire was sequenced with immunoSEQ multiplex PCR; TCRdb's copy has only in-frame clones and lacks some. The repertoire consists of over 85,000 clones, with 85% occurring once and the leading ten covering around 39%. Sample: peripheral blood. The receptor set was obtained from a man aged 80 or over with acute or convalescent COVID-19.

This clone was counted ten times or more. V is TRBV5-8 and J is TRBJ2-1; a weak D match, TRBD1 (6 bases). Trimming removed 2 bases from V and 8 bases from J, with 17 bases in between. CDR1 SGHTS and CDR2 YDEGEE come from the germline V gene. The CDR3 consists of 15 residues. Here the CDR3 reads CASSFKFSGVDEQFF. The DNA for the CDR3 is TGTGCCAGCAGCTTCAAATTCTCAGGGGTCGATGAGCAGTTCTTC.

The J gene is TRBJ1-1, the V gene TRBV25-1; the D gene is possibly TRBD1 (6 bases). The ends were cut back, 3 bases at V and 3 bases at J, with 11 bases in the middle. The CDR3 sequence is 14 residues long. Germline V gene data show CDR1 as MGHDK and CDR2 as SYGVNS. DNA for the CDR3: TGTGCCAGCAGTGAGACAGGTGTTTACACTGAAGCTTTCTTT. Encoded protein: CASSETGVYTEAFF. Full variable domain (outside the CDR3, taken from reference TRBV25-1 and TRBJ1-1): EADIYQTPRYLVIGTGKKITLECSQTMGHDKMYWYQQDPGMELHLIHYSYGVNSTEKGDLSSESTVSRIRTEHFPLTLESARPSHTSQYLCASSETGVYTEAFFGQGTRLTVV.

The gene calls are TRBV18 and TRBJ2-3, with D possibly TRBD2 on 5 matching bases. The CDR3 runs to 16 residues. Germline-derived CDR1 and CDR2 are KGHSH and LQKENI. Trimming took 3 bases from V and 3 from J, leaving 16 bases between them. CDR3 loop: CASSPGDLGETDTQYF. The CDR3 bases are TGTGCCAGCTCACCGGGTGACTTGGGAGAAACAGATACGCAGTATTTT.

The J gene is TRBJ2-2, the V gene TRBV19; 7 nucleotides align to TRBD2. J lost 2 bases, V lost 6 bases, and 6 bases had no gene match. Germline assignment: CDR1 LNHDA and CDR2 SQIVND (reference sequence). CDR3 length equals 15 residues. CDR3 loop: CASRTPGGNTGELFF. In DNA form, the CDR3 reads TGTGCCAGTAGAACCCCGGGGGGAAACACCGGGGAGCTGTTTTTT.

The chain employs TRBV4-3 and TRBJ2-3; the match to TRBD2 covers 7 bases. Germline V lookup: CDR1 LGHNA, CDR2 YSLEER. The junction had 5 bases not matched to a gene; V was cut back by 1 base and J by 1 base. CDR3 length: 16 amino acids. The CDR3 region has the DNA TGCGCCAGCAGCCAAGGGTTTCGGGAGGGCACAGATACGCAGTATTTT. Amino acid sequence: CASSQGFREGTDTQYF.

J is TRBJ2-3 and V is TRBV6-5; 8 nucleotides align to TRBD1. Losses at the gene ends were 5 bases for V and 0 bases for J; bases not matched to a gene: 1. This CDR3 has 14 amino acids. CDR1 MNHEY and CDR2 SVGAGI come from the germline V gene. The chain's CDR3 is CASSTGGSTDTQYF. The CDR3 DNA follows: TGTGCCAGCAGTACAGGGGGTAGCACAGATACGCAGTATTTT.

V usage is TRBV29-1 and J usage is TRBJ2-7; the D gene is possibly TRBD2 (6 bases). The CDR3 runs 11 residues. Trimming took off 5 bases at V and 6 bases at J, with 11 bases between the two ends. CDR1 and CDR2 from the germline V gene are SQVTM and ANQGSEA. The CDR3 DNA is TGCAGCGTTCGCGGGGTAAGCGAGCAGTACTTC. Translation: CSVRGVSEQYF.

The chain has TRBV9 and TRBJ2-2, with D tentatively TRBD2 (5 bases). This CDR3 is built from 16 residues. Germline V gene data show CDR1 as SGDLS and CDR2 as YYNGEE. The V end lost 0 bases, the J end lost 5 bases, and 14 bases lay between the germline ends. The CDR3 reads CASSVELGSTTGELFF. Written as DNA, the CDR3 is TGTGCCAGCAGCGTAGAACTAGGCAGTACTACCGGGGAGCTGTTTTTT.

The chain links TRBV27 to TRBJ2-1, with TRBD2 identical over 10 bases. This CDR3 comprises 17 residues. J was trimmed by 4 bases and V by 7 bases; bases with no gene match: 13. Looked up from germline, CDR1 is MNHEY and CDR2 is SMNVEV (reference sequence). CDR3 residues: CASIPRRVLAGYNEQFF. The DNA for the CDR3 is TGTGCCAGCATTCCCAGGCGGGTACTAGCGGGATACAATGAGCAGTTCTTC.

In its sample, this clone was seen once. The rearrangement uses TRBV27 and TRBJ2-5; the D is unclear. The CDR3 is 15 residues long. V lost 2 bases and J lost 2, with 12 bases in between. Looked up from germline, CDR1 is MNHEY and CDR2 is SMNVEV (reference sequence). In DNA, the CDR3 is TGTGCCAGCAGTTTAGGGCCCAGTCGTCAAGAGACCCAGTACTTC. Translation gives CASSLGPSRQETQYF.

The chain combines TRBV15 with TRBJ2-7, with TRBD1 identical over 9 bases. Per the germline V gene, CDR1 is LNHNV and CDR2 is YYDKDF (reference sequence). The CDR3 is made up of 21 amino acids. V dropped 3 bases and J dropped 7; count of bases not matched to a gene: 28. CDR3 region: CATSRHPPVGTGSEVLLEQYF. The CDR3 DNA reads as TGTGCCACCAGCAGGCATCCCCCGGTGGGGACAGGGTCGGAGGTCCTACTGGAGCAGTACTTC.

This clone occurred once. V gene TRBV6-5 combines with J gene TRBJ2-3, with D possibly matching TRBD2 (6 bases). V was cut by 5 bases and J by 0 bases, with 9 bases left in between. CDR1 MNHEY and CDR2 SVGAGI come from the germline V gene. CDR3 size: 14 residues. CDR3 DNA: TGTGCCAGCAGTCCGGGACTCAGCACAGATACGCAGTATTTT. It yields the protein CASSPGLSTDTQYF.

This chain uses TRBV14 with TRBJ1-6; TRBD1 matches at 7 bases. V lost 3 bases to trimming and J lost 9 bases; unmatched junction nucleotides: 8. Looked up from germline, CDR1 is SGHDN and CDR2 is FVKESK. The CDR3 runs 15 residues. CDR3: CASSQKQGFSSPLHF. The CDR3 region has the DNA TGTGCCAGCAGCCAGAAACAGGGGTTCAGTTCACCCCTCCACTTT.

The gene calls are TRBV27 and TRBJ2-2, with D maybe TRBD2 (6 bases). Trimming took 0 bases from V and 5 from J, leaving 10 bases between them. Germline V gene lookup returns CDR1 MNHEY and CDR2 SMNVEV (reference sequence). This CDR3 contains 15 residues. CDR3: CASSLSMGGTGELFF. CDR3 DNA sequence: TGTGCCAGCAGTTTATCGATGGGGGGAACCGGGGAGCTGTTTTTT.

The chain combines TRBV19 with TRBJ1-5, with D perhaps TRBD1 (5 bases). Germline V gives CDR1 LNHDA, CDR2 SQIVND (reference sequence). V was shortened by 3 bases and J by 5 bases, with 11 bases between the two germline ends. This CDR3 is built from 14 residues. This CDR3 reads CASSIFRDYQPQHF. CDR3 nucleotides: TGTGCCAGTAGTATTTTCAGGGACTATCAGCCCCAGCATTTT.

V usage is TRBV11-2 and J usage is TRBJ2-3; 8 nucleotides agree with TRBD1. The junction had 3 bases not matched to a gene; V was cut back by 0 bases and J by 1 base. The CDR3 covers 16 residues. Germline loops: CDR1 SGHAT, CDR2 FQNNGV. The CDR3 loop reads CASSLEAGGGTDTQYF. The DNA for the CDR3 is TGTGCCAGCAGCTTAGAGGCAGGGGGCGGCACAGATACGCAGTATTTT.

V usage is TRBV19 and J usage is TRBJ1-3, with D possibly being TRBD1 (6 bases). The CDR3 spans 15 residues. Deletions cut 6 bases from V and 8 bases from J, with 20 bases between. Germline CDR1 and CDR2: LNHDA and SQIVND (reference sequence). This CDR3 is CASSLQGLVGDTIYF. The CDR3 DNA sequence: TGTGCCAGTAGCTTACAGGGTCTTGTTGGGGACACCATATATTTT.

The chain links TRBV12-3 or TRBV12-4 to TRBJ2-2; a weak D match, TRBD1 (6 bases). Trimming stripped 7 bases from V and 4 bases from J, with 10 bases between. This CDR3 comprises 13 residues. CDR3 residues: CASTQGTTGELFF. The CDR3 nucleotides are TGTGCCAGCACACAGGGAACCACCGGGGAGCTGTTTTTT.

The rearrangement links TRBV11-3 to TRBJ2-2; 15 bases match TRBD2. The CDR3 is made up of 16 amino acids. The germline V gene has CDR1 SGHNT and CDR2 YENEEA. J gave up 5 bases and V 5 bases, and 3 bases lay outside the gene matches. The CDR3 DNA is TGTGCCAGCAGCGGGGGACTAGCGGGAGGAACCGGGGAGCTGTTTTTT. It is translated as CASSGGLAGGTGELFF. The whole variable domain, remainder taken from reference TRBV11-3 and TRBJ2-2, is EAGVVQSPRYKIIEKKQPVAFWCNPISGHNTLYWYLQNLGQGPELLIRYENEEAVDDSQLPKDRFSAERLKGVDSTLKIQPAELGDSAVYLCASSGGLAGGTGELFFGEGSRLTVL.

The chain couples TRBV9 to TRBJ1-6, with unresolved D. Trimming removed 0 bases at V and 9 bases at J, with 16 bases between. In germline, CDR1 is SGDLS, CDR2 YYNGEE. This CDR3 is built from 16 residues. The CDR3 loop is CASSVGRADLFSPLHF. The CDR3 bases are TGTGCCAGCAGCGTAGGGAGGGCAGATCTTTTTTCACCCCTCCACTTT.

The CDR3 region has the DNA TGTGCCAGCAGCCTATCGGGACTAGTCAATGAGCAGTTCTTC. Its translation is CASSLSGLVNEQFF. The J gene is TRBJ2-1, the V gene TRBV7-3, with 8 bases lining up with TRBD2. This CDR3 comprises 14 residues. The J segment lost 6 bases and the V segment lost 5 bases, leaving 6 bases of the junction unmatched. The germline V gene has CDR1 SGHTA and CDR2 FQGTGA.

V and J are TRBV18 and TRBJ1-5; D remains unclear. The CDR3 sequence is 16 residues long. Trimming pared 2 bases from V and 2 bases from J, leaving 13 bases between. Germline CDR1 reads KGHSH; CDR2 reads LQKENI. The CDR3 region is CASSPTSLGGNQPQHF. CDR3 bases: TGTGCCAGCTCACCAACGAGTCTCGGGGGCAATCAGCCCCAGCATTTT.

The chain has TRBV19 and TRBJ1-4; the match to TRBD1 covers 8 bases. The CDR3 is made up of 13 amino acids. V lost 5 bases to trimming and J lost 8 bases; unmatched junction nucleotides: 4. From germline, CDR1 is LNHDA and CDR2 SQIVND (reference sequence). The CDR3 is CASSARGLEKLFF. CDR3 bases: TGTGCCAGTAGTGCCAGGGGGCTGGAAAAACTGTTTTTT.

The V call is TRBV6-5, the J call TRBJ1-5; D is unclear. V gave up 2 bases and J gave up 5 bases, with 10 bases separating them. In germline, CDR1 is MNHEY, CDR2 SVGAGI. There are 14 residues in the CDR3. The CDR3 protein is CASSYGSQYQPQHF. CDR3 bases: TGTGCCAGCAGTTACGGGTCACAGTATCAGCCCCAGCATTTT.

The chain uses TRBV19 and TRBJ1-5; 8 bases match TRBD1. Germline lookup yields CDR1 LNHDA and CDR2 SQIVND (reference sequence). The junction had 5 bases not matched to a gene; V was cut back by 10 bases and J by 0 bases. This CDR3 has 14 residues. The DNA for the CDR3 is TGTGCCATCGGGACAGGAGCTAGCAATCAGCCCCAGCATTTT. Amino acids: CAIGTGASNQPQHF.

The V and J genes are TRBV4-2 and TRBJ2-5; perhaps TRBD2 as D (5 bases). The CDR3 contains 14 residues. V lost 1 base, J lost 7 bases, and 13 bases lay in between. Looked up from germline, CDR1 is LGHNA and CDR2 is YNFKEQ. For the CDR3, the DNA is TGTGCCAGCAGCCAAGCCATAGGCGAGGGGACCCAGTACTTC. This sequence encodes CASSQAIGEGTQYF.

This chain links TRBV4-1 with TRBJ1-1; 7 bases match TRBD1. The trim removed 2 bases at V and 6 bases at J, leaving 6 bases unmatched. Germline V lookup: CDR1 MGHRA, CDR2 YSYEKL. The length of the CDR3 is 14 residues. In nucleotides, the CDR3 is TGCGCCAGCAGCCAACCAACAGGGGTGGCTGAAGCTTTCTTT. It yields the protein CASSQPTGVAEAFF.

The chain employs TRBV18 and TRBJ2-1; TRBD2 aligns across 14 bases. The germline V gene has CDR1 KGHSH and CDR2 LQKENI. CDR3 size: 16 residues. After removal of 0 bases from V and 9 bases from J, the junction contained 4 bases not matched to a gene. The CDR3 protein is CASSPPGLAGVGEQFF. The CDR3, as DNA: TGTGCCAGCTCACCACCGGGACTAGCGGGAGTTGGTGAGCAGTTCTTC.

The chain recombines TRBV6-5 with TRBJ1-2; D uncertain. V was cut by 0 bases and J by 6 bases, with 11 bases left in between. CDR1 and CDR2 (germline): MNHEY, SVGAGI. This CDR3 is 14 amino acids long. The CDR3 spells CASSYSRGVDGYTF. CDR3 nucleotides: TGTGCCAGCAGTTACTCGCGGGGAGTGGATGGCTACACCTTC.

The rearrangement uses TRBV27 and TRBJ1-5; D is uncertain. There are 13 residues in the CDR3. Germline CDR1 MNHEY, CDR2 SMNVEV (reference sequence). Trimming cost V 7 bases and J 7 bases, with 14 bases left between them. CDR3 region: CASTNHPGQPQHF. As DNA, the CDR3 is TGTGCCAGCACGAACCATCCGGGACAGCCCCAGCATTTT.